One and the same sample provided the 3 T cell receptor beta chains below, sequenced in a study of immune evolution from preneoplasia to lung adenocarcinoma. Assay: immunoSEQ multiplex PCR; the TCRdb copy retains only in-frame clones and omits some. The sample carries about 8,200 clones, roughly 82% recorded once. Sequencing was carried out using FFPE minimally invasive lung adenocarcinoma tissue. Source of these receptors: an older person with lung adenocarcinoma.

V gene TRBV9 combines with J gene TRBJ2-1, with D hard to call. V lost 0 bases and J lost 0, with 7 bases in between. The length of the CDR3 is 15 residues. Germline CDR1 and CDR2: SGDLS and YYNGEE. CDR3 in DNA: TGTGCCAGCAGCGTAGTCTTGGGCTCCTACAATGAGCAGTTCTTC. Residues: CASSVVLGSYNEQFF.

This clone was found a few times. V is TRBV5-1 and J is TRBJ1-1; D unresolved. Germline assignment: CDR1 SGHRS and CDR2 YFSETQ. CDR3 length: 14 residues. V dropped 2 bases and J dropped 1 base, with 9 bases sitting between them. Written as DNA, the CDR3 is TGCGCCAGCAGCTTAAGCCTTTCGAACACTGAAGCTTTCTTT. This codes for CASSLSLSNTEAFF.

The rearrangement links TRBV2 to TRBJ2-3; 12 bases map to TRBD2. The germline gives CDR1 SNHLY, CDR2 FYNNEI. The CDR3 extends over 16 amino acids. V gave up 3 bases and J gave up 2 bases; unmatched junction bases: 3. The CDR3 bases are TGTGCCAGCAGTGACGGGACTAGCGGGTTCACAGATACGCAGTATTTT. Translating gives CASSDGTSGFTDTQYF.